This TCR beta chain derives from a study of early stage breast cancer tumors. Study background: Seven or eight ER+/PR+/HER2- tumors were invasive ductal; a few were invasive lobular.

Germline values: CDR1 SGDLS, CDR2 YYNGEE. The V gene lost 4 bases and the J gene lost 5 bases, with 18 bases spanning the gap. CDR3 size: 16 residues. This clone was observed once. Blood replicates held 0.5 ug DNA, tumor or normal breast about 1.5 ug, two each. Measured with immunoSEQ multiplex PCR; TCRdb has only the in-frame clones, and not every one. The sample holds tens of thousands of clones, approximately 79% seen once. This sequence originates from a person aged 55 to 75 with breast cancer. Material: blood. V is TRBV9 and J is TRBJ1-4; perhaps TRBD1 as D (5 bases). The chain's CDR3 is CASSLRDGSANEKLFF. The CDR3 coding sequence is TGTGCCAGCAGCCTCCGGGACGGTAGCGCGAATGAAAAACTGTTTTTT. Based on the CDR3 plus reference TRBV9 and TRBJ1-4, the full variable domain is DSGVTQTPKHLITATGQRVTLRCSPRSGDLSVYWYQQSLDQGLQFLIQYYNGEERAKGNILERFSAQQFPDLHSELNLSSLELGDSALYFCASSLRDGSANEKLFFGSGTQLSVL.